This T cell receptor beta chain was recovered during a study of CD8 T cells in acute hepatitis C reinfection. Overall study findings and caveats: NS3-1073 specific repertoires were highly diverse across all groups. TRBV04 and TRBV06 were preferentially used in all groups, not explained by naive pool overrepresentation. Regardless of outcome, roughly 13 public clonotypes appeared, one using V04-02/J02-02.

Method: immunoSEQ multiplex PCR; TCRdb's copy keeps in-frame clones and lacks some. The table shows 30,000 to 45,000 clones, with 70% to 90% occurring only once. Comments on this clone: The antigen remains undetermined.

Time point defined: naive CD8 control sorted from an acute-time-point sample. Dead cells were excluded, and live cells stained for CD3, CD8 and CD45RO. Trimming pared 5 bases from V and 2 bases from J, leaving 19 bases between. CDR1 and CDR2 from the germline V gene are SGHVS and FQNEAQ. CDR3 length: 16 residues. The V and J genes are TRBV7-8 and TRBJ2-7; a weak D match, TRBD2 (8 bases). The TCR was taken from a woman between 18 and 29 years old who spontaneously cleared hepatitis C infection. The sample taken for sequencing was naive CD8+ T cells from PBMCs. CDR3: CASSQGGSGVTYEQYF. The CDR3 DNA sequence: TGTGCCAGCAGCCAGGGGGGTAGCGGGGTTACCTACGAGCAGTACTTC. The whole variable domain, remainder taken from reference TRBV7-8 and TRBJ2-7, is GAGVSQSPRYKVAKRGQDVALRCDPISGHVSLFWYQQALGQGPEFLTYFQNEAQLDKSGLPSDRFFAERPEGSVSTLKIQRTQQEDSAVYLCASSQGGSGVTYEQYFGPGTRLTVT.